The clone carrying this T cell receptor beta chain was detected only a few times. The sample originates from a study of T cell responses to AZD1222 COVID-19 vaccine. Sequencing used immunoSEQ multiplex PCR; TCRdb keeps in-frame clones, though not all of them. The repertoire consists of about 150,000 clones, with about 92% occurring once and the leading ten covering approximately 20%. Trimming removed 3 bases from V and 7 bases from J, with 18 bases in between. The germline V gene has CDR1 SNHLY and CDR2 FYNNEI. The length of the CDR3 is 16 residues. The receptor was derived from an adult in good health. This sequence joins TRBV2 and TRBJ2-2; D is possibly TRBD1 or TRBD2 (6 bases each). The source was peripheral blood, collected on day 0 of AZD1222 vaccination. The CDR3 DNA reads TGTGCCAGCAGTGATATCGGGGGCTCCGGAAGCGGGGAGCTGTTTTTT. This sequence encodes CASSDIGGSGSGELFF.